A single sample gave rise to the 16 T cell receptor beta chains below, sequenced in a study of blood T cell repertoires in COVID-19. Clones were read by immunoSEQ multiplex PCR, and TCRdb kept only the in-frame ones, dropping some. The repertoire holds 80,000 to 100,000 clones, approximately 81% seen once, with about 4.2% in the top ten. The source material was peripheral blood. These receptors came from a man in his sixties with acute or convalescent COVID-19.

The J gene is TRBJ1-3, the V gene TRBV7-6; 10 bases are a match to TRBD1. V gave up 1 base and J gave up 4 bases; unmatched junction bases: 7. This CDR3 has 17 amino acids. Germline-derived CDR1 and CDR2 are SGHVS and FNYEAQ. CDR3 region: CASSLDRTGGSGNTIYF. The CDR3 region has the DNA TGTGCCAGCAGCTTAGACAGGACAGGGGGATCAGGAAACACCATATATTTT. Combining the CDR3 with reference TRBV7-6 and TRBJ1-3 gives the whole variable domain GAGVSQSPRYKVTKRGQDVALRCDPISGHVSLYWYRQALGQGPEFLTYFNYEAQQDKSGLPNDRFSAERPEGSISTLTIQRTEQRDSAMYRCASSLDRTGGSGNTIYFGEGSWLTVV.

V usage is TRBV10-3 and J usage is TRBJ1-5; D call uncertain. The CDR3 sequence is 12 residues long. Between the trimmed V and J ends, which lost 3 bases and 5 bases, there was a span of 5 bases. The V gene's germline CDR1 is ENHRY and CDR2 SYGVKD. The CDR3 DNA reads TGTGCCATCAGTGACGGAGATCAGCCCCAGCATTTT. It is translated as CAISDGDQPQHF.

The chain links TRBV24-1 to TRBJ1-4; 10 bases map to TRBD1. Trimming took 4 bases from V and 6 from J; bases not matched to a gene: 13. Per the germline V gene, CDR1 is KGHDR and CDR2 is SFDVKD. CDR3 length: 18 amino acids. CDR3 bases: TGTGCCACCAGTGAAGTATTGGGGTTGGACAGGGGGGATGAAAAACTGTTTTTT. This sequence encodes CATSEVLGLDRGDEKLFF.

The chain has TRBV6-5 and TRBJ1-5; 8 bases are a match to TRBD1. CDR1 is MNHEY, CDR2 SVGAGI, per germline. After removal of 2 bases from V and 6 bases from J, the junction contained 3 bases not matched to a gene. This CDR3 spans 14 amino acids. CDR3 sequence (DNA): TGTGCCAGCAGTTACCAGGGGGCCAGTCAGCCCCAGCATTTT. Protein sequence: CASSYQGASQPQHF.

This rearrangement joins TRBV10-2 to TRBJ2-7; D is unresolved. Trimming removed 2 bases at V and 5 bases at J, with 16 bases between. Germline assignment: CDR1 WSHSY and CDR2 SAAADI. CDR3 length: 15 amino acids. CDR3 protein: CASSETLRNMDEQYF. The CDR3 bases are TGCGCCAGCAGTGAGACGCTCAGAAATATGGACGAGCAGTACTTC.

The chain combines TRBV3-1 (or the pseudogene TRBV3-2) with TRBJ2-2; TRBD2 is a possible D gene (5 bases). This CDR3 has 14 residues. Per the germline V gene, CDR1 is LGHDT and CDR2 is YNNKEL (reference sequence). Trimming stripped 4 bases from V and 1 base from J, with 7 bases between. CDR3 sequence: CASSLRENTGELFF. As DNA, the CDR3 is TGTGCCAGCAGCCTCCGGGAGAACACCGGGGAGCTGTTTTTT.

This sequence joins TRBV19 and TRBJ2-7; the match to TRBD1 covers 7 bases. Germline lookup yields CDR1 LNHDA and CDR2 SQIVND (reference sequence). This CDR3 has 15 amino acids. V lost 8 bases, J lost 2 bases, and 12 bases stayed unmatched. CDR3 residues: CASALTDRVPYEQYF. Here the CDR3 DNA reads TGTGCCAGTGCCTTAACCGACAGGGTCCCCTACGAGCAGTACTTC.

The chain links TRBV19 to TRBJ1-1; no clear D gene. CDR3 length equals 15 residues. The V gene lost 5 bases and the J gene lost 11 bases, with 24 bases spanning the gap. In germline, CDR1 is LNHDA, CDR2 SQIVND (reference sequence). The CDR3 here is CASSPSDLTVSPAFF. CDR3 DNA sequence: TGTGCCAGTAGTCCCAGTGATCTAACAGTTTCCCCCGCTTTCTTT.

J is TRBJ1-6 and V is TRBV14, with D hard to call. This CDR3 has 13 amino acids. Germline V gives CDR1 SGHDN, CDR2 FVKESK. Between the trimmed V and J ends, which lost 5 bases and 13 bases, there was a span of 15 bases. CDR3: CASSIRLKEPLHF. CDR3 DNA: TGTGCCAGCAGCATTCGTTTGAAGGAGCCCCTCCACTTT. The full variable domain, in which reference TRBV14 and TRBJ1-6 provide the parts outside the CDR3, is EAGVTQFPSHSVIEKGQTVTLRCDPISGHDNLYWYRRVMGKEIKFLLHFVKESKQDESGMPNNRFLAERTGGTYSTLKVQPAELEDSGVYFCASSIRLKEPLHFGNGTRLTVT.

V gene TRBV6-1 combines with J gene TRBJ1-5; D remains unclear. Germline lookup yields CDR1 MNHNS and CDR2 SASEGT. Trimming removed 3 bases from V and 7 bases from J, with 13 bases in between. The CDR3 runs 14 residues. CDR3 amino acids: CASSEFASRQPQHF. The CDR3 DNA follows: TGTGCCAGCAGTGAGTTTGCTTCCCGGCAGCCCCAGCATTTT.

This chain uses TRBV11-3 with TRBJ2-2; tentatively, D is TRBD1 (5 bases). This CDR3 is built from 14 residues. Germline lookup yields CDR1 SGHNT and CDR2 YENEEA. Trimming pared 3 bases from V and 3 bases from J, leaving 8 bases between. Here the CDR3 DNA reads TGTGCCAGCAGCTTGCCCAGGGACACCGGGGAGCTGTTTTTT. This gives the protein CASSLPRDTGELFF.

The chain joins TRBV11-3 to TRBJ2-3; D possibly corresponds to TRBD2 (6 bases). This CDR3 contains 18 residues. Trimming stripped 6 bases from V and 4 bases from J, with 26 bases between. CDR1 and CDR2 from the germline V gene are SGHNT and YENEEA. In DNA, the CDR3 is TGTGCCAGCAGTCAAAAGCCTGGGCCGGGACTCGACGCAGATACGCAGTATTTT. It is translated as CASSQKPGPGLDADTQYF.

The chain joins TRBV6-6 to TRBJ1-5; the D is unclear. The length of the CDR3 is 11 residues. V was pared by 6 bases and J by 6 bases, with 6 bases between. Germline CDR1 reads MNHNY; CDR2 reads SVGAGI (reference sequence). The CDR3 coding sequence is TGTGCCAGCAGCCCAGGTCAGCCCCAGCATTTT. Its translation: CASSPGQPQHF.

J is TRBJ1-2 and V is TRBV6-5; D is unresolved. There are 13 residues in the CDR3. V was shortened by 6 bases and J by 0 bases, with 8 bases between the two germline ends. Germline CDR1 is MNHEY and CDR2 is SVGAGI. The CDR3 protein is CASRERANYGYTF. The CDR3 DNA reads TGTGCCAGCAGGGAGAGGGCTAACTATGGCTACACCTTC.

Here the CDR3 DNA reads TGTGCCAGCAGTTCAACTTCCGGGACAGGGAGACAGCCCCAGCATTTT. Translation gives CASSSTSGTGRQPQHF. The chain uses TRBV27 and TRBJ1-5; TRBD1 agrees at 9 bases. From germline, CDR1 is MNHEY and CDR2 SMNVEV (reference sequence). This CDR3 spans 16 amino acids. The V gene end was trimmed by 4 bases and the J gene end by 7 bases; junction bases not matched to a gene: 11.

Written as DNA, the CDR3 is TGCAGCGTTGCCCAAGGCGGGTACACCGGGGAGCTGTTTTTT. It encodes CSVAQGGYTGELFF. The chain carries TRBV29-1 and TRBJ2-2; perhaps TRBD2 as D (5 bases). In germline, CDR1 is SQVTM, CDR2 ANQGSEA. The CDR3 is 14 residues long. The V and J ends lost 4 bases and 3 bases respectively, with 12 bases between them.